Below, 8 T cell receptor beta chains from the same sample are listed, as sequenced in a study of blood T cell repertoires in COVID-19. Only in-frame clones appear in the TCRdb table, and some are missing; sequencing was by immunoSEQ multiplex PCR. The repertoire holds a few hundred thousand clones, with approximately 86% as singletons. Sequencing used peripheral blood. The receptors come from a woman in her 70s with active or convalescent COVID-19.

The rearrangement joins TRBV7-2 to TRBJ1-4; perhaps TRBD1 as D (5 bases). This CDR3 comprises 15 residues. Germline V CDR1 and CDR2: SGHTA, FQGNSA. V lost 5 bases and J lost 7, with 17 bases in between. CDR3 nucleotides: TGTGCCAGCAGCCACCAGCGGGGGGGTGGTGAAAAACTGTTTTTT. Encoded protein: CASSHQRGGGEKLFF. Full variable domain (outside the CDR3, taken from reference TRBV7-2 and TRBJ1-4): GAGVSQSPSNKVTEKGKDVELRCDPISGHTALYWYRQSLGQGLEFLIYFQGNSAPDKSGLPSDRFSAERTGGSVSTLTIQRTQQEDSAVYLCASSHQRGGGEKLFFGSGTQLSVL.

V gene TRBV7-9 combines with J gene TRBJ2-7; D remains ambiguous. Germline CDR1 is SEHNR and CDR2 is FQNEAQ (reference sequence). This CDR3 has 12 amino acids. V was clipped by 5 bases and J by 5 bases, with 10 bases between them. The DNA of the CDR3 is TGTGCCAGCAGCACTCACCGAGACGAGCAGTACTTC. Amino acids: CASSTHRDEQYF. Drawing the rest from reference TRBV7-9 and TRBJ2-7, the complete variable domain is DTGVSQNPRHKITKRGQNVTFRCDPISEHNRLYWYRQTLGQGPEFLTYFQNEAQLEKSRLLSDRFSAERPKGSFSTLEIQRTEQGDSAMYLCASSTHRDEQYFGPGTRLTVT.

V and J are TRBV19 and TRBJ2-1, with TRBD1 matching over 9 bases. This CDR3 region has 13 residues. The J segment lost 8 bases and the V segment lost 7 bases, leaving 6 bases of the junction unmatched. Germline V gene data show CDR1 as LNHDA and CDR2 as SQIVND (reference sequence). For the CDR3, the DNA is TGTGCCAGTAACCAACAGGGGGCGGATGAGCAGTTCTTC. This translates into CASNQQGADEQFF.

Points on this clone: This same CDR3 is encoded by further DNA sequences in the sample. V gene TRBV6-2 or TRBV6-3 combines with J gene TRBJ1-5; a weak D match, TRBD1 (6 bases). The V end was cut by 6 bases, the J end by 0 bases, with 12 bases between. The germline V gene encodes CDR1 MNHEY and CDR2 SVGEGT. The CDR3 consists of 15 residues. CDR3 coding DNA: TGTGCCAGCAGCGACAGGAGTTATAGCAATCAGCCCCAGCATTTT. This sequence encodes CASSDRSYSNQPQHF.

CDR3 DNA: TGTGCCAGCAGCTCCAATCCGGGACAGGGGGCCTACGAGCAGTACTTC. It codes for CASSSNPGQGAYEQYF. V is TRBV7-2 and J is TRBJ2-7; 11 bases are shared with TRBD1. The CDR3 contains 16 residues. Germline loops: CDR1 SGHTA, CDR2 FQGNSA. The J segment lost 2 bases and the V segment lost 4 bases, leaving 7 bases of the junction unmatched.

The gene calls are TRBV23-1 and TRBJ2-7, with 7 positions matching TRBD2. Being an ORF, TRBV23-1 has a function that is uncertain. The CDR3 contains 15 residues. V shed 0 bases, J shed 7 bases, and the junction held 9 bases outside the gene matches. This CDR3 is CASSQSTGGSEEQYF. CDR3 in DNA: TGCGCCAGCAGTCAATCGACGGGGGGTAGTGAAGAGCAGTACTTC.

The J gene is TRBJ2-4, the V gene TRBV6-5; maybe TRBD2 (5 bases). The CDR3 has 12 residues. CDR1 and CDR2 (germline): MNHEY, SVGAGI. V was cut by 10 bases and J by 8 bases, with 15 bases left in between. CDR3 in amino acids: CATENLRDIQYF. The CDR3 nucleotides are TGTGCCACCGAAAACCTGAGGGACATTCAGTACTTC.

This rearrangement joins TRBV19 to TRBJ1-6; 7 bases align to TRBD1. Germline V gives CDR1 LNHDA, CDR2 SQIVND (reference sequence). The CDR3 covers 15 residues. V dropped 10 bases and J dropped 4; count of bases not matched to a gene: 10. The CDR3 bases are TGTGCCATCCGCCGGGACAGCAATTATAATTCACCCCTCCACTTT. Translated, it gives CAIRRDSNYNSPLHF.